The T cell receptor beta chain under discussion was sequenced for a study of T cell changes during pregnancy in multiple sclerosis. TCRdb keeps only in-frame clones here, not all; method: immunoSEQ multiplex PCR. The data hold about 59,000 clones, with around 89% observed a single time. Germline CDR1 and CDR2: SGHNT and YENEEA. The CDR3 is 13 amino acids. V was pared by 0 bases and J by 5 bases, with 7 bases between. This clone was seen a single time. The specimen comprised peripheral blood, sampled in the first trimester of pregnancy. V gene TRBV11-3 combines with J gene TRBJ1-1; a weak D match, TRBD1 (6 bases). This sequence was found in a female donor in good health, enrolled as a control in a pregnancy study. CDR3 in DNA: TGTGCCAGCAGCTTAGATACAGGGACTGAAGCTTTCTTT. Amino acids: CASSLDTGTEAFF.